This T cell receptor (beta chain) was identified during a study of shared clonotypes between healthy human individuals. Between the trimmed V and J ends, which lost 5 bases and 0 bases, there was a span of 10 bases. Germline CDR1 and CDR2: SGHAT and FQNNGV. This CDR3 spans 14 amino acids. Note on this clone: Its target is unknown.

How the authors handled the data: Owing to the provision of junction-only sequences devoid of quality scores by immunoSEQ, filtering differed. The method was immunoSEQ multiplex PCR; TCRdb's version includes in-frame clones alone and lacks a portion of them. D and trimming come from the DNA, and the V and J calls and clone size come from that table. The sample has about 980,000 clones, about 80% seen once. Study results and caveats: Richness estimates generally favored naive over memory subsets.

The chain has TRBV11-2 and TRBJ1-1, with a tentative D call TRBD1 (6 bases). This TCR was recovered from a young man in good health. The sequenced sample was memory CD4+ T cells sorted from blood. This sample's subset: CD45RA-negative fraction. The CDR3 sequence: CASSVNRVNTEAFF. The CDR3 DNA follows: TGTGCCAGCAGCGTAAACAGGGTGAACACTGAAGCTTTCTTT.